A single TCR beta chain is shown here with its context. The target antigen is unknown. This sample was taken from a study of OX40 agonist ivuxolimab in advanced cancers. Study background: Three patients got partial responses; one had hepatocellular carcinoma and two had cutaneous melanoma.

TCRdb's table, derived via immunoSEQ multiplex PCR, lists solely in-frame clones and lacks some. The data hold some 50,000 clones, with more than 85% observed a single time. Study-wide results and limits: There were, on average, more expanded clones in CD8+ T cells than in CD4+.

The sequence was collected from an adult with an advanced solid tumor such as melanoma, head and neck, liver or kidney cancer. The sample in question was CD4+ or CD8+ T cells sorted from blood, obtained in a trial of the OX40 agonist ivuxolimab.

DNA of the CDR3: TGCGCCAGCAGCTTTGGTCCCGAAGAGACCCAGTACTTC. It specifies CASSFGPEETQYF. The V and J genes are TRBV5-1 and TRBJ2-5, with unresolved D. Germline values: CDR1 SGHRS, CDR2 YFSETQ. CDR3 length equals 13 residues. Deletions cut 2 bases from V and 3 bases from J, with 8 bases between.